Presented here are 28 T cell receptor beta chains from one specimen sequenced in a study of T cells in Graves' hyperthyroidism and ophthalmopathy. TCR beta CDR3 regions were amplified from RNA transcripts. HTBI primers drove first-round RT-PCR of the TCR CDR3. TCRdb redid the calling of the multiplex PCR reads with MiXCR, one entry per CDR3 protein. This table holds a few hundred thousand distinct CDR3 sequences, about an eighth found once. The sample taken for sequencing was blood. These receptor sequences come from a woman younger than 35 with Graves' hyperthyroidism.

The chain joins TRBV3-1 to TRBJ2-5; 15 nucleotides align to TRBD2. The germline V gene has CDR1 LGHDT and CDR2 YNNKEL (reference sequence). There are 17 residues in the CDR3. V was clipped by 4 bases and J by 5 bases; unmatched bases: 8. CDR3 sequence: CASSRRTSGRAVETQYF. The CDR3 DNA follows: TGTGCCAGCAGCCGCCGGACTAGCGGGAGGGCGGTCGAGACCCAGTACTTC.

This clonotype was seen ten or more times. The V gene is TRBV19, the J gene TRBJ1-1; D not certain. V was trimmed by 4 bases and J by 7 bases, leaving 10 bases between them. CDR1 and CDR2 from the germline V gene are LNHDA and SQIVND (reference sequence). The CDR3 is 12 residues long. The CDR3 sequence: CASSTKDREAFF. Written as DNA, the CDR3 is TGTGCCAGTAGTACAAAGGACCGTGAAGCTTTCTTT.

The rearrangement uses TRBV18 and TRBJ2-3; 7 nucleotides align to TRBD1. CDR1 and CDR2 (germline): KGHSH, LQKENI. With 6 bases clipped from V and 8 bases from J, the junction kept 14 bases outside the gene matches. The CDR3 covers 15 residues. The CDR3 protein is CASSSQTGKAGTQYF. The CDR3 DNA reads as TGTGCCAGCTCCTCCCAGACAGGGAAGGCGGGTACGCAGTATTTT. Using reference TRBV18 and TRBJ2-3 for the parts outside the CDR3, the full variable domain is NAGVMQNPRHLVRRRGQEARLRCSPMKGHSHVYWYRQLPEEGLKFMVYLQKENIIDESGMPKERFSAEFPKEGPSILRIQQVVRGDSAAYFCASSSQTGKAGTQYFGPGTRLTVL.

This clonotype was picked up many times. The V and J genes are TRBV6-4 and TRBJ1-1; D gene ambiguous. V was pared by 4 bases and J by 1 base, with 19 bases between. The length of the CDR3 is 17 residues. In germline, CDR1 is MRHNA, CDR2 SNTAGT. The CDR3 sequence is CASSVRRWTGENTEAFF. The CDR3 coding sequence is TGTGCCAGCAGTGTACGGCGGTGGACCGGGGAGAACACTGAAGCTTTCTTT.

CDR3 nucleotide sequence: TGTGCCAGTAGTATCCAAGGGGACTGGACCTACGAGCAGTACTTC. Protein product: CASSIQGDWTYEQYF. The gene calls are TRBV19 and TRBJ2-7; the D gene is possibly TRBD2 (6 bases). Germline assignment: CDR1 LNHDA and CDR2 SQIVND (reference sequence). The V and J ends lost 3 bases and 2 bases respectively, with 14 bases between them. The CDR3 contains 15 residues.

This clonotype was observed at least ten times. The chain is built from TRBV6-1 and TRBJ2-3, with 9 bases fitting TRBD2. Germline V lookup: CDR1 MNHNS, CDR2 SASEGT. The CDR3 loop spans 15 amino acids. Trimming took 5 bases from V and 1 from J; bases not matched to a gene: 4. Here the CDR3 DNA reads TGTGCCAGCAGTCATGGCGGGAGGGGCACAGATACGCAGTATTTT. Translating gives CASSHGGRGTDTQYF.

The sample holds many counts of this clonotype. The chain couples TRBV12-5 to TRBJ2-4, with 7 nucleotides matching TRBD2. The CDR3 extends over 14 amino acids. Germline loops: CDR1 LGHNT, CDR2 FRNRAP. Trimming at V came to 3 bases and at J to 8 bases, leaving 7 bases not matched to a gene. The CDR3 nucleotides read TGTGCTAGTGGTTTAGCGGGGTTTAGAGACATTCAGTACTTC. Encoded protein: CASGLAGFRDIQYF.

J is TRBJ1-6 and V is TRBV6-1; a weak D match, TRBD1 (5 bases). Between the trimmed V and J ends, which lost 5 bases and 0 bases, there was a span of 14 bases. Germline V CDR1 and CDR2: MNHNS, SASEGT. This CDR3 comprises 17 residues. The CDR3: CASSPTIDSSYNSPLHF. For the CDR3, the DNA is TGTGCCAGCAGTCCTACCATCGACAGCTCCTATAATTCACCCCTCCACTTT.

The chain uses TRBV27 and TRBJ1-2, with unresolved D. V was shortened by 5 bases and J by 4 bases, with 17 bases between the two germline ends. There are 15 residues in the CDR3. From germline, CDR1 is MNHEY and CDR2 SMNVEV (reference sequence). The CDR3 here is CASSPRGQEIYGYTF. In DNA, the CDR3 is TGTGCCAGCAGTCCCCGAGGGCAGGAGATCTATGGCTACACCTTC.

This clonotype was found many times. The chain is built from TRBV7-2 and TRBJ1-5; TRBD1 agrees at 7 bases. The CDR3 loop spans 13 amino acids. Unmatched junction bases numbered 4, after V lost 5 bases and J lost 6 bases. Germline CDR1 reads SGHTA; CDR2 reads FQGNSA. The CDR3 sequence is CASSRGRFQPQHF. Here the CDR3 DNA reads TGTGCCAGCAGCAGGGGGCGATTTCAGCCCCAGCATTTT.

This clonotype was observed a few times. Since a much larger clone is just one base distant, this may be a read error. The chain is built from TRBV28 and TRBJ2-3, with 8 bases identical to TRBD1. Losses at the gene ends were 5 bases for V and 7 bases for J; bases not matched to a gene: 14. The CDR3 loop spans 16 amino acids. Germline CDR1 is MDHEN and CDR2 is SYDVKM. In DNA form, the CDR3 reads TGTGCCAGCAGTCCAGCCTGGGACAGGACGAGTTATACGCAGTATTTT. It encodes CASSPAWDRTSYTQYF. The full variable domain, in which reference TRBV28 and TRBJ2-3 provide the parts outside the CDR3, is DVKVTQSSRYLVKRTGEKVFLECVQDMDHENMFWYRQDPGLGLRLIYFSYDVKMKEKGDIPEGYSVSREKKERFSLILESASTNQTSMYLCASSPAWDRTSYTQYFGPGTRLTVL.

This clonotype was observed a few times. This may arise from a read error, as a much more abundant clone is one base away. The chain carries TRBV6-1 and TRBJ2-3; 9 bases map to TRBD2. The V and J ends lost 6 bases and 4 bases, in that order; junction bases with no gene match: 11. Germline-derived CDR1 and CDR2 are MNHNS and SASEGT. The CDR3 has 16 amino acids. CDR3 bases: TGTGCCAGCAGCTCCCTCGGGGGGACTAGCCCAGATACGCAGTATTTT. This translates into CASSSLGGTSPDTQYF.

This clonotype appeared many times. This CDR3 is CASSPSNWREDTDTQYF. Here the CDR3 DNA reads TGTGCCAGCAGTCCCAGCAATTGGCGGGAGGACACAGATACGCAGTATTTT. V is TRBV12-3 or TRBV12-4 and J is TRBJ2-3; 8 nucleotides agree with TRBD2. This CDR3 is built from 17 residues. The V and J ends lost 5 bases and 2 bases, in that order; junction bases with no gene match: 12.

This clonotype was counted at least ten times. V gene TRBV7-2 combines with J gene TRBJ2-7; either TRBD1 or TRBD2 may supply D (7 bases each). The CDR3 has 18 residues. Trimming cost V 2 bases and J 5 bases, with 25 bases left between them. Germline assignment: CDR1 SGHTA and CDR2 FQGNSA. This CDR3 reads CASSLTPAGGASIHEQYF. The CDR3 bases are TGTGCCAGCAGCTTAACGCCCGCAGGGGGGGCTAGTATCCACGAGCAGTACTTC.

This clonotype was recorded at least ten times. V gene TRBV7-2 combines with J gene TRBJ2-3, with 13 bases identical to TRBD2. CDR3 length equals 18 residues. V lost 0 bases, J lost 3 bases, and 6 bases stayed unmatched. Per germline, CDR1 SGHTA and CDR2 FQGNSA. In DNA, the CDR3 is TGTGCCAGCAGCTTAGCAAAACTAGCGGGAGGGGGAACAGATACGCAGTATTTT. Its protein is CASSLAKLAGGGTDTQYF.

This clonotype has at least ten counts. The rearrangement uses TRBV7-3 and TRBJ2-3; 7 bases map to TRBD2. Losses at the gene ends were 5 bases for V and 1 base for J; bases not matched to a gene: 6. CDR1 and CDR2 from the germline V gene are SGHTA and FQGTGA. The CDR3 totals 15 residues. The CDR3 DNA follows: TGTGCCAGCAGCCCGAGGGGAGGGGGCACAGATACGCAGTATTTT. This sequence encodes CASSPRGGGTDTQYF.

This clonotype has a handful of counts. The V gene is TRBV6-2 or TRBV6-3, the J gene TRBJ1-1; 7 bases agree with TRBD1. Germline-derived CDR1 and CDR2 are MNHEY and SVGEGT. This CDR3 comprises 14 residues. Germline trimming cut 5 bases from V and 7 bases from J; bases unmatched to any gene: 10. The CDR3 nucleotides are TGTGCCAGCAGTCATAGGGGGCCCGGTGGTGAAGCTTTCTTT. Translating it yields CASSHRGPGGEAFF.

This clonotype was found many times. The genes are TRBV11-2 and TRBJ2-7, with a possible D match to TRBD1 (5 bases). V was cut by 0 bases and J by 2 bases, with 11 bases left in between. The CDR3 sequence is 15 residues long. CDR1 is SGHAT and CDR2 is FQNNGV in the germline V gene. CDR3 sequence: CASSLEGLGTYEQYF. The CDR3 bases are TGTGCCAGCAGCTTAGAGGGGCTAGGAACCTACGAGCAGTACTTC. Complete variable domain (other parts from reference TRBV11-2 and TRBJ2-7): EAGVAQSPRYKIIEKRQSVAFWCNPISGHATLYWYQQILGQGPKLLIQFQNNGVVDDSQLPKDRFSAERLKGVDSTLKIQPAKLEDSAVYLCASSLEGLGTYEQYFGPGTRLTVT.

This clonotype was seen more than once but under ten times. The chain joins TRBV20-1 to TRBJ1-3, with D tentatively TRBD1 (5 bases). Trimming shortened V by 2 bases and J by 3 bases, and 11 bases separated the two germline ends. Per germline, CDR1 DFQATT and CDR2 SNEGSKA (reference sequence). The CDR3 totals 14 residues. DNA of the CDR3: TGCAGTGCTAGACCCCCGGGACGTGGAAACACCATATATTTT. Translating gives CSARPPGRGNTIYF.

This clonotype was seen at least ten times. The chain links TRBV11-2 to TRBJ1-2; D remains ambiguous. This CDR3 region has 15 residues. Between the trimmed V and J ends, which lost 5 bases and 1 base, there was a span of 14 bases. Germline CDR1 is SGHAT and CDR2 is FQNNGV. The CDR3 region has the DNA TGTGCCAGCAGCACCATCCGAAACGTTAACTATGGCTACACCTTC. Its protein product is CASSTIRNVNYGYTF.

This clonotype was seen ten or more times. The J gene is TRBJ2-3, the V gene TRBV7-9; tentative D call: TRBD1 (6 bases). Per germline, CDR1 SEHNR and CDR2 FQNEAQ (reference sequence). The CDR3 is 15 residues long. Trimming cost V 0 bases and J 3 bases, with 10 bases left between them. The CDR3 DNA sequence: TGTGCCAGCAGCTTAGCGGGGGCCGTTACAGATACGCAGTATTTT. This encodes CASSLAGAVTDTQYF.

This chain links TRBV7-2 with TRBJ1-1, with 7 bases fitting TRBD1. The CDR3 covers 13 residues. Germline loops: CDR1 SGHTA, CDR2 FQGNSA. V was pared by 4 bases and J by 4 bases, with 3 bases of the junction left unmatched. CDR3 amino acids: CASSYQGGTEAFF. CDR3 bases: TGTGCCAGCAGCTACCAGGGGGGCACTGAAGCTTTCTTT.

This clonotype was seen repeatedly, ten times or more. The CDR3 DNA reads as TGTGCCAGCTACTCATCCGGGACGCAAGGGGAGCAGTACTTC. This codes for CASYSSGTQGEQYF. The rearrangement links TRBV28 to TRBJ2-7; D is possibly TRBD1 or TRBD2 (5 bases each). This CDR3 spans 14 amino acids. Trimming removed 8 bases at V and 7 bases at J, with 21 bases between. The germline V gene encodes CDR1 MDHEN and CDR2 SYDVKM.

There are many counts of this clonotype. The V gene is TRBV6-2 or TRBV6-3, the J gene TRBJ2-3; the D call may be TRBD1 or TRBD2 (5 bases each). The CDR3 totals 13 residues. Germline V gene lookup returns CDR1 MNHEY and CDR2 SVGEGT. V was pared by 5 bases and J by 4 bases, with 10 bases between. CDR3 amino acids: CASSGGAPDTQYF. The CDR3 nucleotides are TGTGCCAGCAGTGGGGGTGCCCCAGATACGCAGTATTTT.

This clonotype was picked up many times. The CDR3 spells CAIRAGTANTGELFF. The DNA for the CDR3 is TGTGCCATCAGAGCCGGGACAGCTAACACCGGGGAGCTGTTTTTT. The chain is built from TRBV10-3 and TRBJ2-2; TRBD1 aligns across 7 bases. Trimming cost V 6 bases and J 2 bases; bases outside gene matches: 6. The germline CDR1 and CDR2 sequences are ENHRY and SYGVKD. This CDR3 is 15 amino acids long.

This clonotype was observed many times. This rearrangement joins TRBV4-2 to TRBJ2-7; D may be TRBD2 (5 bases). Germline V gene lookup returns CDR1 LGHNA and CDR2 YNFKEQ. The CDR3 sequence is 16 residues long. The V gene lost 0 bases and the J gene lost 0 bases, with 12 bases spanning the gap. Written as DNA, the CDR3 is TGTGCCAGCAGCCAAGAGAGCGGCTATAGCTCCTACGAGCAGTACTTC. It codes for CASSQESGYSSYEQYF.

The gene calls are TRBV9 and TRBJ2-1, with TRBD1 matching over 7 bases. CDR1 and CDR2 (germline): SGDLS, YYNGEE. The ends lost 3 bases at V and 5 bases at J; junction bases unmatched: 11. This CDR3 has 16 residues. The CDR3 DNA reads as TGTGCCAGCAGCGCAGACGGGACAGTAACCCACAATGAGCAGTTCTTC. Translation: CASSADGTVTHNEQFF. Drawing the rest from reference TRBV9 and TRBJ2-1, the complete variable domain is DSGVTQTPKHLITATGQRVTLRCSPRSGDLSVYWYQQSLDQGLQFLIQYYNGEERAKGNILERFSAQQFPDLHSELNLSSLELGDSALYFCASSADGTVTHNEQFFGPGTRLTVL.

This clonotype was seen ten or more times. The gene calls are TRBV5-5 and TRBJ1-2, with D perhaps matching TRBD1 (5 bases). The germline V gene encodes CDR1 SGHKS and CDR2 YYEKEE (reference sequence). This CDR3 is 15 amino acids long. Trimming left V 3 bases short and J 5 bases short, with 17 bases between. Here the CDR3 DNA reads TGTGCCAGCAGCTCCGGGGACTTTCTTCGGTATGGCTACACCTTC. It encodes CASSSGDFLRYGYTF.